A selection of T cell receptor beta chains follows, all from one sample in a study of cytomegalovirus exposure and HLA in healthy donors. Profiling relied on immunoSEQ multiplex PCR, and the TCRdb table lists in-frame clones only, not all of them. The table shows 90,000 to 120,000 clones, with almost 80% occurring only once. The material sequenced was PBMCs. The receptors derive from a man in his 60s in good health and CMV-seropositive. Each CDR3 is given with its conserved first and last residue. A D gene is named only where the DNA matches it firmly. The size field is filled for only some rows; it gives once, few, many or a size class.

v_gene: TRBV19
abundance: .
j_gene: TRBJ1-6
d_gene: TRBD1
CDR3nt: TGTGCCAGTAGTATACTGCCAGGGGGCAGTAATTCACCCCTCCACTTT
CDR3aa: CASSILPGGSNSPLHF

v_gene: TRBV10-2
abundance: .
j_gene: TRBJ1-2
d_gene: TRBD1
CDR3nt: TGCGCCAGCACTGTCAGGACAGGGGCATGGGGCTACACCTTC
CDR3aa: CASTVRTGAWGYTF

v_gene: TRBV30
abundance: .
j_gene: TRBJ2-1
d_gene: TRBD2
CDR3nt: TGTGCCTGGAGCCGGGGGGACGCGCGGCAGTTCTTC
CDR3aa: CAWSRGDARQFF

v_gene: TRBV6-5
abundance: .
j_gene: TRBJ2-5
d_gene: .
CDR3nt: TGTGCCAGCAGTTACTCGGGCCGGGGAGGGGGCCAGTACTTC
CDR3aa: CASSYSGRGGGQYF

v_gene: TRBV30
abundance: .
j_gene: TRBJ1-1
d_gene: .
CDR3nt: TGTGCCTGGACCCGGGGGTGGGAAGATAACACTGAAGCTTTCTTT
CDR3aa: CAWTRGWEDNTEAFF

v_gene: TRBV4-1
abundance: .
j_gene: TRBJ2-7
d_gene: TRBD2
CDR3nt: TGCGCCAGCAGCCCGGAACCGGGACTAGCGGACTTCTACGAGCAGTACTTC
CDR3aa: CASSPEPGLADFYEQYF

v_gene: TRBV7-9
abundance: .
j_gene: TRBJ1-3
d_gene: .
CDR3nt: TGTGCCAGCAGATCAGGGGAGGGAAACACCATATATTTT
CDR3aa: CASRSGEGNTIYF

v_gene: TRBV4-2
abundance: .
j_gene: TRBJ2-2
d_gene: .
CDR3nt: TGTGCCAGCAGCCAAGAAGGCTGGGGGGAATCCGGGGAGCTGTTTTTT
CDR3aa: CASSQEGWGESGELFF

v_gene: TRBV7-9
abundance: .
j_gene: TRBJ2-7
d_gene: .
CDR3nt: TGTGCCAGCAGCTTTGAAGGGGCTAAGGTCGAGCAGTACTTC
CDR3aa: CASSFEGAKVEQYF

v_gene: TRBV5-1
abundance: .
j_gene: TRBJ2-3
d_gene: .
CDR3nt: TGCGCCAGTCGTCCGCGGGGGCCCCCCAGCACAGATACGCAGTATTTT
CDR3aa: CASRPRGPPSTDTQYF

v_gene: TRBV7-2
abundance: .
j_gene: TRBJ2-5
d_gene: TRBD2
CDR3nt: TGTGCCAGCAGCTCGCAGACTAGCGGGGAGGTGAAGACCCAGTACTTC
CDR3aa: CASSSQTSGEVKTQYF

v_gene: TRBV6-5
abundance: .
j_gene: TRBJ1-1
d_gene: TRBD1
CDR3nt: TGTGCCAGCAGACCGGGACAGAATATTAACACTGAAGCTTTCTTT
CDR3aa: CASRPGQNINTEAFF

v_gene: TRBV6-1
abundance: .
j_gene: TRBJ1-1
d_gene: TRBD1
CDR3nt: TGCGCCAGCAGTGACAGGGGGAACACTGAAGCTTTCTTT
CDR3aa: CASSDRGNTEAFF

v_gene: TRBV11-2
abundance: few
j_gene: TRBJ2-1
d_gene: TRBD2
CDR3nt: TGTGCCAGCAGCCCCGGCGGGGGATTCTACAATGAGCAGTTCTTC
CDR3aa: CASSPGGGFYNEQFF

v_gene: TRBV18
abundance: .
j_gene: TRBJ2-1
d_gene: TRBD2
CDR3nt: TGTGCCAGCTCGCGGGAGGGGATACCCTACAATGAGCAGTTCTTC
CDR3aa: CASSREGIPYNEQFF

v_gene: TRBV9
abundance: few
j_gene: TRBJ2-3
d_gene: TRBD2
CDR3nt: TGTGCCAGCAGCGCCCTCACGCGGGGGGCCATAACAGATACGCAGTATTTT
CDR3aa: CASSALTRGAITDTQYF

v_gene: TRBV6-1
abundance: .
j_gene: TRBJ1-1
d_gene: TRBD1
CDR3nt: TGTGCCAGCAGTGTTGGGACAGGTTGGACTGAAGCTTTCTTT
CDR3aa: CASSVGTGWTEAFF

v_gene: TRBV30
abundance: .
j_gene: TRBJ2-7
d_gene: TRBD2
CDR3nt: TGTGCCTGGAGTTCTAGCGGGGGCTCCTACGAGCAGTACTTC
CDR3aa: CAWSSSGGSYEQYF

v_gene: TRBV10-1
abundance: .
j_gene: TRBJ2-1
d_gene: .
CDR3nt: TGCGCCAGCAGGGGGCAGGGGTTTTTCAATGAGCAGTTCTTC
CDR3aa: CASRGQGFFNEQFF

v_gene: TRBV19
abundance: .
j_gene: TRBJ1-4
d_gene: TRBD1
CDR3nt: TGTGCCAGTAGTATCGGCAATCAGGGGGGAAAACTGTTTTTT
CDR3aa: CASSIGNQGGKLFF

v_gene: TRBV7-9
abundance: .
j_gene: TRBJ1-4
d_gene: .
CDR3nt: TGTGCCAGCAGCTCCCAGGGATCTAATGAAAAACTGTTTTTT
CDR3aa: CASSSQGSNEKLFF

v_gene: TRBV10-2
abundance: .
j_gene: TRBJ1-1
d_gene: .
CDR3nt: TGCGCCAGCAGTGACCAGAACGTCGCTGAAGCTTTCTTT
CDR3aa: CASSDQNVAEAFF

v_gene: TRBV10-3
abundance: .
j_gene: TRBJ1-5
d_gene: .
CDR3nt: TGTGCCATCAGAGGGGTAGATCAGCCCCAGCATTTT
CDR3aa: CAIRGVDQPQHF

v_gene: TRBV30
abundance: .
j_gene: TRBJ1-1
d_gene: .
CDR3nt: TGTGCCTGGAGTGTTGGAGGGAGCACTGAAGCTTTCTTT
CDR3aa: CAWSVGGSTEAFF

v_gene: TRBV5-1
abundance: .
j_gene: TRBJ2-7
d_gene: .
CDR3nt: TGCGCCAGCAGCCCTGGGACTGCGCCGGGGGAGCAGTACTTC
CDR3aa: CASSPGTAPGEQYF

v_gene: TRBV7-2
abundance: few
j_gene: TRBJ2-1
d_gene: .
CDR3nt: TGTGCCAGCAGCTTAGTACAGGCACTAGCAGACAATGAGCAGTTCTTC
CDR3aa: CASSLVQALADNEQFF

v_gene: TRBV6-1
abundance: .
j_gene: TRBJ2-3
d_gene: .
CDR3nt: TGTGCCAGCCGTCTAGGAGGGTTAGGTACGCAGTATTTT
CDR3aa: CASRLGGLGTQYF

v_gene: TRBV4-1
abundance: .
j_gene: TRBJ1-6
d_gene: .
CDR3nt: TGCGCCAGCAGCCAAACAGGGAATAATTCACCCCTCCACTTT
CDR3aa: CASSQTGNNSPLHF

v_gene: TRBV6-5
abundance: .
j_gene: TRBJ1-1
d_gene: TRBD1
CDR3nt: TGTGCCAGCAGTGCGGCGGGACAGGGAAACACTGAAGCTTTCTTT
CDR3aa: CASSAAGQGNTEAFF

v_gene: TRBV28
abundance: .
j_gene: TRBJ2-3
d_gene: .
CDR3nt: TGTGCCAGCAGTCCTCGGGGGGATACGCAGTATTTT
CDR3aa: CASSPRGDTQYF

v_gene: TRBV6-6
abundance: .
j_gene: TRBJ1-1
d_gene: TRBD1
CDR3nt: TGTGCCAGCGGTGCTTACAGGACAGGGTTCGGGACTGAAGCTTTCTTT
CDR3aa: CASGAYRTGFGTEAFF

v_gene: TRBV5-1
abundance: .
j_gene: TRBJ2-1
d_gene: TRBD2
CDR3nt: TGCGCCAGCAGCGGAGGGACTAGCGGGGGCCTTAGCTCCTACAATGAGCAGTTCTTC
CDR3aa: CASSGGTSGGLSSYNEQFF

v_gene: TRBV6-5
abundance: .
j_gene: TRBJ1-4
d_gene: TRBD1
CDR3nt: TGTGCCAGCAGTTACTCCGGGACAGTAAATGAAAAACTGTTTTTT
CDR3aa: CASSYSGTVNEKLFF

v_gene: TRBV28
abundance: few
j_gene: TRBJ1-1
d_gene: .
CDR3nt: TGTGCCAGCAGGGTTCGGTCTGAAGCTTTCTTT
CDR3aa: CASRVRSEAFF

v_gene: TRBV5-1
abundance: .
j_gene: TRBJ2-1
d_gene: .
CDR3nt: TGCGCCAGCAGCTTTAACTCCTACAATGAGCAGTTCTTC
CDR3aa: CASSFNSYNEQFF

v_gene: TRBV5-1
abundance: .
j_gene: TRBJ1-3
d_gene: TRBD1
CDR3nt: TGCGCCAGCAGCGAACGGGACAGTGGAAACACCATATATTTT
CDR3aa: CASSERDSGNTIYF

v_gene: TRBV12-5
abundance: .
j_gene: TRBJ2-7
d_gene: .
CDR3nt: TGTGCTAGTGGTTTGTACGGCTCCTACGAGCAGTACTTC
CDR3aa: CASGLYGSYEQYF

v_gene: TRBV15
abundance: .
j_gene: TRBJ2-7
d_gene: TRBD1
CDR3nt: TGTGCCACCAGCAGAGATCGGACAGGGGGTAGGTACGAGCAGTACTTC
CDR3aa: CATSRDRTGGRYEQYF

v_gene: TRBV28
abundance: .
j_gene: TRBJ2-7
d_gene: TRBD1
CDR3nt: TGTGCCAGCACCCAGGACCCGGCAGGGGGAGAGCAGTACTTC
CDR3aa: CASTQDPAGGEQYF

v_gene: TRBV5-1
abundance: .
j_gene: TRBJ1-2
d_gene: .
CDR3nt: TGCGCCAGCAGCTTTGAGGGCAGCTATGGCTACACCTTC
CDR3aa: CASSFEGSYGYTF

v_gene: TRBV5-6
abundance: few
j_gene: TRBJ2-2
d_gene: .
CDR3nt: TGTGCCAGCAGTCATTACAGGAACACCGGGGAGCTGTTTTTT
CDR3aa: CASSHYRNTGELFF

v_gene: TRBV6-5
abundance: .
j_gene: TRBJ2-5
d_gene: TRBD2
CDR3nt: TGTGCCAGCAGTTACTCGGTGCGGGGAGGGGATGGGGAGCAGTACTTC
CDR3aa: CASSYSVRGGDGEQYF

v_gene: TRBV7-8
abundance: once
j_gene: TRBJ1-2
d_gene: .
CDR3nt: TGTGCCAGCAGCCCCGGACAGTTCACTACCTATGGCTACACCTTC
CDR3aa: CASSPGQFTTYGYTF

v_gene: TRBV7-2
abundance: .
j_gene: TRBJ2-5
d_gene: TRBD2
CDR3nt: TGTGCCAGCAGCTTACTTGGCGGGGGGCCGCAAGAGACCCAGTACTTC
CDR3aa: CASSLLGGGPQETQYF

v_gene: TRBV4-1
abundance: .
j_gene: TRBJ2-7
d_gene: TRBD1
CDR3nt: TGCGCCAGCAGCCAAGAGGGGACAGGGGGGTACGAGCAGTACTTC
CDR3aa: CASSQEGTGGYEQYF